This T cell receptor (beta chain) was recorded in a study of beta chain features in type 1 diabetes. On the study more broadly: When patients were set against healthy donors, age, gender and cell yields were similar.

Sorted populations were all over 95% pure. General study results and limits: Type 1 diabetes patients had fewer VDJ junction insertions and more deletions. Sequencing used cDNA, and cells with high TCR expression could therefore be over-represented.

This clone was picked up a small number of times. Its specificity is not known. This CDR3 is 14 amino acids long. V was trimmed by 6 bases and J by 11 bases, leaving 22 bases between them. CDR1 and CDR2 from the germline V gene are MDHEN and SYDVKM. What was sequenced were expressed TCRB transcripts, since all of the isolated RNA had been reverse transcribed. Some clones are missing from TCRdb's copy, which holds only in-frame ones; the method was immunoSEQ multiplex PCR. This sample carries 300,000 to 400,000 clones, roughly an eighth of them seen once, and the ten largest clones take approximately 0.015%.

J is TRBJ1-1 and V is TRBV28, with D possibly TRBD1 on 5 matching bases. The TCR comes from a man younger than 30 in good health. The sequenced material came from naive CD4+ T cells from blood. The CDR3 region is CASSLRPRVSWAFF. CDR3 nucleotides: TGTGCCAGCAGCTTACGGCCCAGGGTGTCGTGGGCTTTCTTT.